The clone carrying this TCR beta chain was counted many times. Its antigen remains unknown. MiXCR was run by TCRdb on the RT-PCR reads, yielding one entry per CDR3 protein. The sample carries more than 550,000 distinct CDR3 sequences, 12% recorded once. The data originate from a study of response to subunit inactivated influenza vaccine. Study results and limitations: It was suggested by the authors that few new T cells are recruited by each seasonal influenza vaccination.

This clonotype was obtained from a man aged 50 to 60 who received an inactivated influenza vaccine. Specimen: PBMCs from blood, collected on the day of vaccination.

CDR3 protein: CASSHGTLGHETQYF. CDR3 bases: TGTGCCAGCAGCCACGGGACACTTGGACACGAGACCCAGTACTTC. The chain is built from TRBV13 and TRBJ2-5, with a tentative D call TRBD1 (6 bases). Trimming shortened V by 5 bases and J by 5 bases, and 18 bases separated the two germline ends. The CDR3 consists of 15 residues. The germline gives CDR1 PRHDT, CDR2 FYEKMQ (reference sequence). The whole variable domain, remainder taken from reference TRBV13 and TRBJ2-5, is AAGVIQSPRHLIKEKRETATLKCYPIPRHDTVYWYQQGPGQDPQFLISFYEKMQSDKGSIPDRFSAQQFSDYHSELNMSSLELGDSALYFCASSHGTLGHETQYFGPGTRLLVL.